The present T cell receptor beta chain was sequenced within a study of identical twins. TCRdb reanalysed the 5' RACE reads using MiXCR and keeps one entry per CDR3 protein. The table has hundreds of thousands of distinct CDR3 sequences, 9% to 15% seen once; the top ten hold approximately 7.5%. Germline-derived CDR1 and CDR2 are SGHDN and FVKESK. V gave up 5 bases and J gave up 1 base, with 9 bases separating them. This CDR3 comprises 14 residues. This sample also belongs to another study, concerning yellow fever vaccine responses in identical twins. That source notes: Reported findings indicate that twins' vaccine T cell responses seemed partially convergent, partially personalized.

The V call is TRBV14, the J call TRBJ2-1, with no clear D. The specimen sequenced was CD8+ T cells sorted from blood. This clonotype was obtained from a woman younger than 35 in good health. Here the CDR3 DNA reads TGTGCCAGCAGCTCAGGATTATCCTACAATGAGCAGTTCTTC. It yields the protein CASSSGLSYNEQFF.